The T cell receptor beta chain described here comes from a study of identical twins (dated by TCRdb to about 2016). Describing the broader study: TCR alpha and beta repertoires from monozygotic twins, unrelated adults of various ages and cord blood were deep-sequenced to test whether fetal clonotypes persist. To rule out contamination, replicate twin experiments were performed at different times with different library preparation protocols. What the study reported, not specific to this receptor: Recombination models systematically underestimated out-of-frame TCR alpha sharing in monozygotic twins but agreed with sharing between unrelated individuals. Compared with coincidental sharing between unrelated individuals, out-of-frame TCR alpha sequences shared between twins had an excess of sequences with low generation probability. Because the same donors could not be followed over many years, the conclusions relied on cross-sectional statistical analysis. Abundant cord blood beta clonotypes had fewer insertions, young adult naive repertoires showed a similar but weaker trend, and memory repertoires showed no such trend. Zero-insertion analyses could be partly confounded by invariant T cells such as MAIT and iNKT, although diverse VJ usage argued against such confounding for most clonotypes. Excess twin sharing in beta out-of-frame sequences was weaker because fewer shared sequences lowered the signal-to-noise ratio.

The CDR3 holds 15 amino acids from the cysteine to the phenylalanine. Solely the CDR3 DNA is kept, with 45 bases framed from the first base. Looking up the germline V gene yields CDR1 SGHTA and CDR2 FQGNSA. Trimmed from V: 0 bases; trimmed from J: 7 bases; junction bases lacking a gene match: 6. Receptor libraries were prepared by 5' RACE. The instrument was an Illumina HiSeq 2000. Template switching introduced a universal primer binding site; the final cDNA contained a unique molecular identifier, enabling accurate counting of TCR cDNA molecules. Specific primers in the conserved constant-segment region were used to synthesize first-strand cDNA for the TCR alpha and beta chains. To control for contamination, each cDNA library was double barcoded with a SMART-Mk sample barcode plus Illumina barcodes. TruSeq adapter sequences, together with Illumina sample barcodes, were added in two successive PCR steps. Sequencing of the TCR alpha and beta cDNA libraries was done on the Illumina HiSeq platform using custom primers. Per the original workflow: Unique molecular identifiers were extracted from raw reads with MiGEC, and CDR3 positions were determined with MiXCR. For each individual, recombination models were inferred using an EM algorithm with the repgenHMM and IGoR tools. The analysis of shared clonotypes was done with the tcR package in R, with sharing normalized by the product of cloneset sizes. To study raw recombination without the effects of thymic and clonal selection, out-of-frame nonproductive sequences were analyzed. TCRdb's own reprocessing of the public reads used fastp at Q25 and MiXCR and kept productive beta chains. CDR3 protein duplicates are merged, each entry listing the most common genes and DNA. The V and J calls follow TCRdb's processing rather than the paper's. The sample table holds roughly 250,000 distinct CDR3 sequences, of which roughly an eighth were seen once. Around 9.5% of the sample is in the top ten clones.

Every donor was a healthy Caucasian. Using Miltenyi CD45RO+ enrichment and human naive T-cell isolation kits, memory (CD45RO+) and naive T cells were isolated from PBMC. Concerning this clonotype: Its antigen specificity is not known. Per-nucleotide qualities are absent, and no much larger clonotype sits a single base away.

This sequence uses TRBV7-2 and TRBJ2-7, with 10 bases in between that match TRBD1. This receptor was taken from a woman aged 18-35 years in good health. What was sequenced was memory (CD45RO+) T cells sorted from blood. Read against the paper, the sample's cell subset or site label means: CD45RO+ enriched T cells. In nucleotide form, the sequence is TGTGCCAGCAGCTTAGCGCCGGGACAGGGGAGGGAGCAGTACTTC. This encodes CASSLAPGQGREQYF.